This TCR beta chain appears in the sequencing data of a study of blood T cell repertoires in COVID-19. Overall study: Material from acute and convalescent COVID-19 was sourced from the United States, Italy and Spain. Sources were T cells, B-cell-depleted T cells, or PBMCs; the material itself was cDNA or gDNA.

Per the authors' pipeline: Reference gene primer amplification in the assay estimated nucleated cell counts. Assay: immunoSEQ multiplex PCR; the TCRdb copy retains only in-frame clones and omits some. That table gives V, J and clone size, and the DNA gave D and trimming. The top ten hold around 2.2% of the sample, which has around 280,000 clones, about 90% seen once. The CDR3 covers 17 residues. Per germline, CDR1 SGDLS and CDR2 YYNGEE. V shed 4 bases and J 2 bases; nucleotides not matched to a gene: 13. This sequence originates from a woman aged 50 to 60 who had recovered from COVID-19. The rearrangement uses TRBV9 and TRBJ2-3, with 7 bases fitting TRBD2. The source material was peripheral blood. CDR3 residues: CASSSRDYATHTDTQYF. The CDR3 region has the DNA TGTGCCAGCAGCTCTCGGGACTACGCGACCCACACAGATACGCAGTATTTT.